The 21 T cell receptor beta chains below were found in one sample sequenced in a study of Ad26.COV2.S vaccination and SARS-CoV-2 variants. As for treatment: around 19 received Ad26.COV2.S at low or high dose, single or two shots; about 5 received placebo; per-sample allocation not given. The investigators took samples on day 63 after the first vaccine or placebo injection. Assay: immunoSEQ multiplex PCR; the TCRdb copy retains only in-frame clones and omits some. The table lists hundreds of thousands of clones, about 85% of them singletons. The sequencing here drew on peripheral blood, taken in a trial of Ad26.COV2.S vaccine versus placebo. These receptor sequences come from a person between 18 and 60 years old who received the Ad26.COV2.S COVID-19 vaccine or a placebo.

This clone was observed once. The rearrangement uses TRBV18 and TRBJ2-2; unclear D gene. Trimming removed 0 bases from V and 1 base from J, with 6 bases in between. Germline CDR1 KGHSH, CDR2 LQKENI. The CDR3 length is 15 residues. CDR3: CASSPPGWNTGELFF. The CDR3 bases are TGTGCCAGCTCACCACCGGGCTGGAACACCGGGGAGCTGTTTTTT.

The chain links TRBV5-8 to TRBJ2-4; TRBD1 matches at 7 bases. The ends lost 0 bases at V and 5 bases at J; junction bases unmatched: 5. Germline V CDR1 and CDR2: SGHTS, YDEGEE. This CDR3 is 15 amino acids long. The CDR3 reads CASSLGGQVQNIQYF. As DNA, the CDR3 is TGTGCCAGCAGCTTGGGAGGACAGGTCCAAAACATTCAGTACTTC.

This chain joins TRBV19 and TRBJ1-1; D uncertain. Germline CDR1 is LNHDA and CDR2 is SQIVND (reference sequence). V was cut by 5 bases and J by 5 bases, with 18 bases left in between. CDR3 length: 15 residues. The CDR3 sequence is CASSVLKGLGTEAFF. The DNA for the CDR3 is TGTGCCAGTAGTGTGCTCAAGGGCTTAGGGACTGAAGCTTTCTTT.

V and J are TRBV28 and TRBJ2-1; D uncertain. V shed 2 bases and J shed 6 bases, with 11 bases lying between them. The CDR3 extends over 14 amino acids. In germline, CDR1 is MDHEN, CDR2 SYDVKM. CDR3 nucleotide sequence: TGTGCCAGCAGTTTAAGGTTAACGAGCAATGAGCAGTTCTTC. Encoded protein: CASSLRLTSNEQFF.

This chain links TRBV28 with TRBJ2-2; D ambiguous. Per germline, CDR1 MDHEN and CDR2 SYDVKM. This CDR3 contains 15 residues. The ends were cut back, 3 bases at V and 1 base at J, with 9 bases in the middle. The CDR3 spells CASSFSSLNTGELFF. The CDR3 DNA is TGTGCCAGCAGTTTCTCCAGCTTGAACACCGGGGAGCTGTTTTTT.

The CDR3 protein is CATSDSGHPGTDGYTF. The DNA for the CDR3 is TGTGCCACCAGTGATTCGGGGCACCCAGGGACTGATGGCTACACCTTC. The genes are TRBV24-1 and TRBJ1-2; tentative D call: TRBD1 (5 bases). Trimming removed 2 bases from V and 6 bases from J, with 18 bases in between. CDR1 and CDR2 from the germline V gene are KGHDR and SFDVKD. The CDR3 is 16 amino acids.

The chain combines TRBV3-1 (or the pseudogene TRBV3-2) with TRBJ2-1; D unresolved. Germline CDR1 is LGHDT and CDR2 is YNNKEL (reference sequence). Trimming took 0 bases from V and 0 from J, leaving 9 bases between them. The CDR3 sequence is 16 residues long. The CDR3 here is CASSQDSVSSYNEQFF. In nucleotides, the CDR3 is TGTGCCAGCAGCCAAGATTCTGTGAGCTCCTACAATGAGCAGTTCTTC.

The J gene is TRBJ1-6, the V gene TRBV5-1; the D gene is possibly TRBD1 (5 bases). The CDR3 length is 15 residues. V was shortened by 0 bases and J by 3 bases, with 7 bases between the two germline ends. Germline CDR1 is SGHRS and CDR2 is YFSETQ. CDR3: CASSLEGLYNSPLHF. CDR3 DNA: TGCGCCAGCAGCTTGGAGGGGCTCTATAATTCACCCCTCCACTTT.

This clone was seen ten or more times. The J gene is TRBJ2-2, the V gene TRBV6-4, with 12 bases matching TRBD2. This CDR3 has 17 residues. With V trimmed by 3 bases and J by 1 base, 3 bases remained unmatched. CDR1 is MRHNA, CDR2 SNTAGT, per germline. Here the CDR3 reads CASSELAGGMNTGELFF. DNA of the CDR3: TGTGCCAGCAGTGAACTAGCGGGGGGTATGAACACCGGGGAGCTGTTTTTT.

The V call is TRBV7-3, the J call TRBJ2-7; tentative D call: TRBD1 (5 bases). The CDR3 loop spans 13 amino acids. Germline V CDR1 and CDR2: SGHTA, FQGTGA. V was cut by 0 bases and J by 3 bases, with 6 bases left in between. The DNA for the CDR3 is TGTGCCAGCAGCTTAACGGACAACTACGAGCAGTACTTC. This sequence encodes CASSLTDNYEQYF.

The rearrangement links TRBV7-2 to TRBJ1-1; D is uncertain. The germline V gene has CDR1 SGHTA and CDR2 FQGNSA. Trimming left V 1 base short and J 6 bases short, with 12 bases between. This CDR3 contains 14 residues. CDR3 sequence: CASSLGHLLPEAFF. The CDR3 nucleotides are TGTGCCAGCAGCTTAGGGCATTTGCTCCCTGAAGCTTTCTTT.

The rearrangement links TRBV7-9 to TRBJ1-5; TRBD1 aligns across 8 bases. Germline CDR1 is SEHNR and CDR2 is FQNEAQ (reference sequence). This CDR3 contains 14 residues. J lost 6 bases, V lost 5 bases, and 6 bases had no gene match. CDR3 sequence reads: CASSQDRDRQPQHF. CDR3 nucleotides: TGTGCCAGCAGCCAGGACAGGGATCGTCAGCCCCAGCATTTT. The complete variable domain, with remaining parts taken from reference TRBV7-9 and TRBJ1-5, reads DTGVSQNPRHKITKRGQNVTFRCDPISEHNRLYWYRQTLGQGPEFLTYFQNEAQLEKSRLLSDRFSAERPKGSFSTLEIQRTEQGDSAMYLCASSQDRDRQPQHFGDGTRLSIL.

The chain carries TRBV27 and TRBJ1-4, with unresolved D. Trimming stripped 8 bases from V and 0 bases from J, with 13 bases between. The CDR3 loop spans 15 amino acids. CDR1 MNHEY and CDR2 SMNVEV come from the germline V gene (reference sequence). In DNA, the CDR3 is TGTGCCAGCGGTCGAGGAGACCCAACTAATGAAAAACTGTTTTTT. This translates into CASGRGDPTNEKLFF.

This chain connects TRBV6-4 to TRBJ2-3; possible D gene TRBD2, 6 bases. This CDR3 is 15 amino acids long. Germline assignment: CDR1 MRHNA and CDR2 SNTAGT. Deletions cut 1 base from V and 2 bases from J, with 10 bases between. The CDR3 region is CASSDFGGPTDTQYF. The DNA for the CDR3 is TGTGCCAGCAGTGACTTTGGAGGGCCCACAGATACGCAGTATTTT.

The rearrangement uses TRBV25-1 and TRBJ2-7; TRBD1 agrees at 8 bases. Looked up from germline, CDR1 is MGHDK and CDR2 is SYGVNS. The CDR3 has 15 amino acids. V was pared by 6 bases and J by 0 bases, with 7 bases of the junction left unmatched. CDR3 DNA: TGTGCCAGCAGGCCCACAGGGGGGATCTCCTACGAGCAGTACTTC. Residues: CASRPTGGISYEQYF.

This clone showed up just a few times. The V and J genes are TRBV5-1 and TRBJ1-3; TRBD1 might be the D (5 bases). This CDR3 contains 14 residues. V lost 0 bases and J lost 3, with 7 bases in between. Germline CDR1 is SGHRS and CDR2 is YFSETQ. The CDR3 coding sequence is TGCGCCAGCAGCTTGGCAGGGTATGGAAACACCATATATTTT. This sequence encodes CASSLAGYGNTIYF.

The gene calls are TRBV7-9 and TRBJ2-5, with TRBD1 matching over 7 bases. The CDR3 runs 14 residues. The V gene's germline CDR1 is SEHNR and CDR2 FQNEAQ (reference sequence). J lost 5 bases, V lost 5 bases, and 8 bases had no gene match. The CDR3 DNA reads TGTGCCAGCAGCCTCCAGGGGGTAAAGGAGACCCAGTACTTC. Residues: CASSLQGVKETQYF. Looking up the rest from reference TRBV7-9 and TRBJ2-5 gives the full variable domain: DTGVSQNPRHKITKRGQNVTFRCDPISEHNRLYWYRQTLGQGPEFLTYFQNEAQLEKSRLLSDRFSAERPKGSFSTLEIQRTEQGDSAMYLCASSLQGVKETQYFGPGTRLLVL.

The CDR3 sequence is CASSLLGSWETQYF. CDR3 in DNA: TGTGCCAGCAGTTTACTGGGTTCCTGGGAGACCCAGTACTTC. The chain recombines TRBV27 with TRBJ2-5; D unresolved. The CDR3 sequence is 14 residues long. Trimming left V 2 bases short and J 5 bases short, with 12 bases between. Germline values: CDR1 MNHEY, CDR2 SMNVEV (reference sequence).

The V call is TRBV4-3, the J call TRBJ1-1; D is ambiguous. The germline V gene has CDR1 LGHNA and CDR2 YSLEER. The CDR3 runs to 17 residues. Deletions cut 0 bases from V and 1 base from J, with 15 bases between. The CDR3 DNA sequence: TGCGCCAGCAGCCAAGATAAGTCGCCCCGACGGAACACTGAAGCTTTCTTT. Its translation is CASSQDKSPRRNTEAFF.

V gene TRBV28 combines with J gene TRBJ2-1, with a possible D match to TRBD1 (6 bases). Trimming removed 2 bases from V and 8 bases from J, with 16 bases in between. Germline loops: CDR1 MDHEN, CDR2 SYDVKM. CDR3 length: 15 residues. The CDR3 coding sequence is TGTGCCAGCAGTTTAAGGACAGTTATTTCACATGAGCAGTTCTTC. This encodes CASSLRTVISHEQFF.

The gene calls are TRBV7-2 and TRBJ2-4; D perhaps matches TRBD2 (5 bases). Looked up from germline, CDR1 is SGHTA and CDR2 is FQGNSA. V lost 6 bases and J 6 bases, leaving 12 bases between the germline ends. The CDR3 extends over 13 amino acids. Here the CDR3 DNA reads TGTGCCAGCAGTCTCCCCGGGGTAAACATTCAGTACTTC. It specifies CASSLPGVNIQYF.